At least ten counts were recorded for the clone carrying this T cell receptor beta chain. Its antigen is not known. TCRdb reprocessed the 5' RACE reads via MiXCR and lists one record per CDR3 protein. The data hold 500,000 or so distinct CDR3 sequences, with 14% observed a single time. The CDR3 extends over 11 amino acids. The ends were cut back, 3 bases at V and 13 bases at J, with 12 bases in the middle. CDR1 and CDR2 from the germline V gene are DFQATT and SNEGSKA (reference sequence). The data derive from a study of identical twins. The study, taken as a whole, reports: The abundant beta clonotypes from cord blood had fewer insertions, and memory repertoires had none of this.

These data were also reused for a study on yellow fever vaccine responses in identical twins.

V is TRBV20-1 and J is TRBJ1-4, with D possibly matching TRBD1 (5 bases). The clonotype comes from a young woman in good health. The specimen was CD4+ T cells sorted from blood. For the CDR3, the DNA is TGCAGTGCTAGTCCGCAGGGAAGACTGTTTTTT. As protein: CSASPQGRLFF.